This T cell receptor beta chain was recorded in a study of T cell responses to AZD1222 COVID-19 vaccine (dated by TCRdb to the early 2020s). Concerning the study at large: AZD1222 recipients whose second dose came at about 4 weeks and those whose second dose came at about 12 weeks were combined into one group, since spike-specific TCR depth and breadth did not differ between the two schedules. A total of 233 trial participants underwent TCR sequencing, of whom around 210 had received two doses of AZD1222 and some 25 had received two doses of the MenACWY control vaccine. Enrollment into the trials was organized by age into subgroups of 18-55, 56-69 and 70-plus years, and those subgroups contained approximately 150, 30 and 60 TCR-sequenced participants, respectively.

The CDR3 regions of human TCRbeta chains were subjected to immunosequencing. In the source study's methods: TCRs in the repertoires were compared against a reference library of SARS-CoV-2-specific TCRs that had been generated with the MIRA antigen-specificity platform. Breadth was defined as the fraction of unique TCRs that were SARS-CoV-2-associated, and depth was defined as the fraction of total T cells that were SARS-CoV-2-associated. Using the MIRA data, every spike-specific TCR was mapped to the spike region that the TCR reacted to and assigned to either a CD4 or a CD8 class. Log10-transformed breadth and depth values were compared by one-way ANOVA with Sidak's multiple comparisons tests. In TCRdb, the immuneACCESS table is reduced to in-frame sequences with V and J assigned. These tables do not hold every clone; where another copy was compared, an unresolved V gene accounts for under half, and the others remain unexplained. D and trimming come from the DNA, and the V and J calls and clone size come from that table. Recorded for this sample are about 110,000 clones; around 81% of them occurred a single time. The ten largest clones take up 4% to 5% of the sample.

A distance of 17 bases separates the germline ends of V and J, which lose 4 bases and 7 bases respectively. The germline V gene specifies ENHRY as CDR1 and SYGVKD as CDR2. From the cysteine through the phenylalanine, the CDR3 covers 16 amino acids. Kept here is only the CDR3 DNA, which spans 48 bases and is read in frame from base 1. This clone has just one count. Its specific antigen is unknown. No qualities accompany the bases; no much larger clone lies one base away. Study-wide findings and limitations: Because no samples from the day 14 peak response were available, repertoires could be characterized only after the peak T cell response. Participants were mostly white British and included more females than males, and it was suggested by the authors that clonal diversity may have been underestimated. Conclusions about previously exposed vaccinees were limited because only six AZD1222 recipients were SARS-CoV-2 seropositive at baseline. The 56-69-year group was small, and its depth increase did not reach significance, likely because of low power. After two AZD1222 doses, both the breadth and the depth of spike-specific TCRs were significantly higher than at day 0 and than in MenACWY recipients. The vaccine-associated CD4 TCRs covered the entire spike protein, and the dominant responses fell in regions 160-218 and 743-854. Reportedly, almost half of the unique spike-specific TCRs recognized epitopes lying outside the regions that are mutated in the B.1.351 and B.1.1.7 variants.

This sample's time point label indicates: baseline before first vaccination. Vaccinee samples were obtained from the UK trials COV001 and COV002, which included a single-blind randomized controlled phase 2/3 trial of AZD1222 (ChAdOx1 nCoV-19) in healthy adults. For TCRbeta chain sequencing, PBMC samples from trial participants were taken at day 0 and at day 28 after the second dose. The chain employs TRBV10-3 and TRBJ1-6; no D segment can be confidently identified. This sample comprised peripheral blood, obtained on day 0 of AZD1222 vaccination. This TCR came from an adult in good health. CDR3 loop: CAISAQTGPSNSPLHF. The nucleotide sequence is TGTGCCATCAGTGCCCAGACTGGACCTTCAAATTCACCCCTCCACTTT.